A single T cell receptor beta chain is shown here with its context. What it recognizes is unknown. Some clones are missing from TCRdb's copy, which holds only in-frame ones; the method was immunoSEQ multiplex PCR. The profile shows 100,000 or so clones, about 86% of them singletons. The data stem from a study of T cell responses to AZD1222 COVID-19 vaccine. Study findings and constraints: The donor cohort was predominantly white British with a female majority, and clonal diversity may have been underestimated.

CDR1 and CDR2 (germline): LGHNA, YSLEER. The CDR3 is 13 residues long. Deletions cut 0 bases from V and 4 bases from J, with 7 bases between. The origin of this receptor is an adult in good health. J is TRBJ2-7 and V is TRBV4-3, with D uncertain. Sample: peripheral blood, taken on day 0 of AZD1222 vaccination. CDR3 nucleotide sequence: TGCGCCAGCAGCCAAGAGATCGAGTACGAGCAGTACTTC. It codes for CASSQEIEYEQYF.